A single sample gave rise to the 7 T cell receptor beta chains below, sequenced in a study of T cell repertoires in cytomegalovirus infection. TCRdb re-derived calls from the reads in MiXCR, one entry per CDR3 protein. The sample comprises 120,000 to 150,000 distinct CDR3 sequences, 5% to 6.5% of which are singletons, and approximately 18% rests with the top ten. The sample comprised PBMCs. All receptors come from a human donor in good health (CMV status not recorded). Some clones in this sample may be carry-over from other donors' samples.

This clonotype was recorded many times. This chain uses TRBV18 with TRBJ2-7, with D possibly TRBD2 on 5 matching bases. Trimming took off 0 bases at V and 0 bases at J, with 9 bases between the two ends. The CDR3 is 15 amino acids. The germline gives CDR1 KGHSH, CDR2 LQKENI. CDR3 sequence reads: CASSPPKAGSYEQYF. In nucleotides, the CDR3 is TGTGCCAGCTCACCACCCAAGGCGGGCTCCTACGAGCAGTACTTC. The full variable domain, completed using reference TRBV18 and TRBJ2-7, is NAGVMQNPRHLVRRRGQEARLRCSPMKGHSHVYWYRQLPEEGLKFMVYLQKENIIDESGMPKERFSAEFPKEGPSILRIQQVVRGDSAAYFCASSPPKAGSYEQYFGPGTRLTVT.

This clonotype was seen repeatedly, ten times or more. The chain couples TRBV19 to TRBJ1-5, with TRBD1 matching over 7 bases. V lost 4 bases, J lost 3 bases, and 6 bases stayed unmatched. The CDR3 sequence is 15 residues long. The germline gives CDR1 LNHDA, CDR2 SQIVND (reference sequence). CDR3: CASSTTGVDNQPQHF. Here the CDR3 DNA reads TGTGCCAGTAGTACCACAGGGGTGGACAATCAGCCCCAGCATTTT.

This clonotype was recorded many times. The rearrangement joins TRBV20-1 to TRBJ2-1; 14 bases line up with TRBD2. Germline CDR1 reads DFQATT; CDR2 reads SNEGSKA (reference sequence). J lost 4 bases, V lost 6 bases, and 14 bases had no gene match. This CDR3 has 18 residues. This CDR3 is CSAPRTSGGLSVYNEQFF. DNA for the CDR3: TGCAGTGCACCTCGGACTAGCGGGGGGCTCAGCGTTTACAATGAGCAGTTCTTC.

The sample holds many counts of this clonotype. The gene calls are TRBV7-2 and TRBJ2-4, with D perhaps TRBD1 (5 bases). V was trimmed by 3 bases and J by 0 bases, leaving 12 bases between them. CDR1 and CDR2 (germline): SGHTA, FQGNSA. This CDR3 contains 16 residues. CDR3 protein: CASSLSSTEAKNIQYF. The CDR3 DNA sequence: TGTGCCAGCAGCTTGTCGTCGACAGAAGCCAAAAACATTCAGTACTTC. Combining the CDR3 with reference TRBV7-2 and TRBJ2-4 gives the whole variable domain GAGVSQSPSNKVTEKGKDVELRCDPISGHTALYWYRQSLGQGLEFLIYFQGNSAPDKSGLPSDRFSAERTGGSVSTLTIQRTQQEDSAVYLCASSLSSTEAKNIQYFGAGTRLSVL.

This clonotype was recorded at least ten times. This rearrangement joins TRBV3-1 to TRBJ1-1; D ambiguous. V was clipped by 1 base and J by 5 bases, with 11 bases between them. The CDR3 extends over 14 amino acids. Germline assignment: CDR1 LGHDT and CDR2 YNNKEL (reference sequence). CDR3 region: CASSQGWEGTEAFF. DNA for the CDR3: TGTGCCAGCAGCCAAGGGTGGGAAGGGACTGAAGCTTTCTTT.

The sample holds many counts of this clonotype. The chain couples TRBV6-2 or TRBV6-3 to TRBJ2-5, with D unresolved. Trimming stripped 6 bases from V and 2 bases from J, with 10 bases between. This CDR3 comprises 13 residues. Germline CDR1 is MNHEY and CDR2 is SVGEGT. The CDR3 reads CASSERVQETQYF. CDR3 bases: TGTGCCAGCAGCGAAAGAGTACAAGAGACCCAGTACTTC.

V usage is TRBV7-2 and J usage is TRBJ1-2; D ambiguous. CDR3 length: 18 amino acids. Per germline, CDR1 SGHTA and CDR2 FQGNSA. Between the trimmed V and J ends, which lost 0 bases and 4 bases, there was a span of 21 bases. The CDR3 loop is CASSLAVGQAGNSYGYTF. In DNA, the CDR3 is TGTGCCAGCAGCTTAGCGGTTGGGCAGGCGGGGAACAGCTATGGCTACACCTTC.